This T cell receptor (beta chain) was sequenced for a study of blood T cells in healthy people across ages. Findings of the study overall: Both higher diversity and more naive CD4+ cells marked long-lived donors when set against aged donors.

This clonotype was counted ten times or more. Its target is not known. V was pared by 6 bases and J by 4 bases, with 12 bases between. Per germline, CDR1 SNHLY and CDR2 FYNNEI. The CDR3 has 13 amino acids. For the second PCR, which ran for 7 to 11 cycles, a sample-barcoded 5' primer and a J-beta primer mix were used. TCRdb ran MiXCR on the 5' RACE reads and lists one entry per CDR3 protein. The profile shows under 1 million distinct CDR3 sequences, under 55% of them singletons. The receptor comes from a man aged 60 to 75 in good health. Sequencing was done on a sample of blood. The chain joins TRBV2 to TRBJ1-2; a possible D gene is TRBD1 (6 bases). CDR3 sequence: CASSGTGSYGYTF. The CDR3 region has the DNA TGTGCCAGCAGCGGTACAGGGAGCTATGGCTACACCTTC.